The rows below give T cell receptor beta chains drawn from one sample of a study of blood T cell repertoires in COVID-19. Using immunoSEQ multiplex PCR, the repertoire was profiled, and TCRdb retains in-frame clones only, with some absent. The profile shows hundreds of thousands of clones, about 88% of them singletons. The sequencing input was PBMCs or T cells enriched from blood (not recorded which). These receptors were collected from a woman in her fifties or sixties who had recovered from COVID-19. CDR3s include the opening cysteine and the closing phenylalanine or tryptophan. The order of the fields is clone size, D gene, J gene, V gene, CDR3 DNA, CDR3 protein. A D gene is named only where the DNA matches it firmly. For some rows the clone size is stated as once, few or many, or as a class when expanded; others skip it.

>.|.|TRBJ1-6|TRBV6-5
TGTGCCAGCAGCTCGAAGAACTATTCACCCCTCCACTTT
CASSSKNYSPLHF
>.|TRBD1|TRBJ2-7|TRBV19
TGTGCCAGCTCAACTCCGGGACAGGGGATTAGTGAGCAGTACTTC
CASSTPGQGISEQYF
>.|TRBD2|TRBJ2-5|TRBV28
TGTGCCAGCAGTTCCCCTGGTGGGAGGGGTCGGGAGACCCAGTACTTC
CASSSPGGRGRETQYF
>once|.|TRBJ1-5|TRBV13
TGTGCCAGCAGCAAACAGGGTCCCACGGATCAGCCCCAGCATTTT
CASSKQGPTDQPQHF
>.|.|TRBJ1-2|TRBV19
TGTGCCAGTGGAGCGGGTAACTTTTTCACTTATGGCTACACCTTC
CASGAGNFFTYGYTF
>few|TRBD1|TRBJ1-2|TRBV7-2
TGTGCCAGCAGCTCTCCTTCACGGACAGGGGGCGCGTGGGGCTACACCTTC
CASSSPSRTGGAWGYTF
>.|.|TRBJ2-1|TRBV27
TGTGCCAGCACCTTCAGGGCGGGGAGTGGCATAAATGAGCAGTTCTTC
CASTFRAGSGINEQFF
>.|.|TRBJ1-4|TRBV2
TGTGCCAGCAGCGATGAAAAACTGTTTTTT
CASSDEKLFF
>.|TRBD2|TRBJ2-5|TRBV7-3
TGTGCCAGCAGCTTCTCTAGCGGGAGGGCCGAGACCCAGTACTTC
CASSFSSGRAETQYF
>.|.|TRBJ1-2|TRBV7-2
TGTGCCAGCAGCTTAGCTAGTACGGCAGGGCCCTATGGCTACACCTTC
CASSLASTAGPYGYTF
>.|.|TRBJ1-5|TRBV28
TGTGCCAGCAGTAGCAGGGGTGGATATAGCAATCAGCCCCAGCATTTT
CASSSRGGYSNQPQHF
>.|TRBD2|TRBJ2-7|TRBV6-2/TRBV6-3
TGTGCCAGCAGTTACTCGAACTCGGGCGGGAGGGCCTCTTACGAGCAGTACTTC
CASSYSNSGGRASYEQYF
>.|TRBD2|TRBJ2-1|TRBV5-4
TGTGCCAGCACCGCCTCAGGACTAGCGGGAGCCCACAATGAGCAGTTCTTC
CASTASGLAGAHNEQFF
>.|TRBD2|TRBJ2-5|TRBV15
TGTGCCACCAGCAGAGTGTCACTAGCGGGAGGCAAAGGGGAGACCCAGTACTTC
CATSRVSLAGGKGETQYF
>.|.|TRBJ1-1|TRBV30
TGTGCCTGGAAACAGGGAAGGAACACTGAAGCTTTCTTT
CAWKQGRNTEAFF
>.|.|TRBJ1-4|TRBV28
TGTGCCAGCAGTCTCCGACAGGTTAATGAAAAACTGTTTTTT
CASSLRQVNEKLFF
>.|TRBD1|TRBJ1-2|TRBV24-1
TGTGCCACCAGTGATGAGCGACAGGGGAAAGCCTATGGCTACACCTTC
CATSDERQGKAYGYTF
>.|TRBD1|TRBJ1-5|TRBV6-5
TGTGCCAGCAGTACCGACAGGGGTGGCAATCAGCCCCAGCATTTT
CASSTDRGGNQPQHF
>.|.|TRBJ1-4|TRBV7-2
TGTGCCAGCAGCGCTCAGGGGTTCGGGTCGGAACTGTTTTTT
CASSAQGFGSELFF
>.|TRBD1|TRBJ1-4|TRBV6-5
TGTGCCAGCAGTTACTCGGACAGGGGTGAAAAACTGTTTTTT
CASSYSDRGEKLFF
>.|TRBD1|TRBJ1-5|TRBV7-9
TGTGCCAGCACCCATTACCAGGGGGCCCCCGATCAGCCCCAGCATTTT
CASTHYQGAPDQPQHF
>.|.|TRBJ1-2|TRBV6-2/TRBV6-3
TGTGCCAGCAGTCCAGGGGCCTATAACTATGGCTACACCTTC
CASSPGAYNYGYTF
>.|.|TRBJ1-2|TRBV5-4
TGTGCCAGCAGCTTGGACGGTAACTATGGCTACACCTTC
CASSLDGNYGYTF
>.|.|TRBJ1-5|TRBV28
TGTGCCAGCAGTTTCCACCGGGTCGGGGGTTATCGTGGCAGTCAGCCCCAGCATTTT
CASSFHRVGGYRGSQPQHF
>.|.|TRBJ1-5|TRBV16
TGTGCCAGCAGCCAATTTAAAGGGGTGAGTCAGCCCCAGCATTTT
CASSQFKGVSQPQHF
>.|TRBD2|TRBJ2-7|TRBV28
TGTGCCAGCAGCACCCTAGCGGGATCCTACGAGCAGTACTTC
CASSTLAGSYEQYF
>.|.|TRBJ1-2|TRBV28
TGTGCCAGCAGGAGGGCAGGCGTCTTTTATGATGGCTACACCTTC
CASRRAGVFYDGYTF
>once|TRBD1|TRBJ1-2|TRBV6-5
TGTGCCAGCGCGGCGGGACAGGACTATGGCTACACCTTC
CASAAGQDYGYTF
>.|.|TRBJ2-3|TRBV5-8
TGTGCCAGCAGCTTGCTCGGGAGAACAGATACGCAGTATTTT
CASSLLGRTDTQYF
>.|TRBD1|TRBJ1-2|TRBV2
TGTGCCAGCAGTCCCTCATCGGGACAGATCATTAACTATGGCTACACCTTC
CASSPSSGQIINYGYTF
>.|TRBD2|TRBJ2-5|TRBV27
TGTGCCAGCAGTTTATCGGCGGGAGAGGAGACCCAGTACTTC
CASSLSAGEETQYF
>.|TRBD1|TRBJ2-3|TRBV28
TGTGCCAGCAGTTGGGACAGGGGGTATTCAGATACGCAGTATTTT
CASSWDRGYSDTQYF
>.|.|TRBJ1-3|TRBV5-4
TGTGCCAGCAGCCCCGGGGGGGTCTCTGGAAACACCATATATTTT
CASSPGGVSGNTIYF
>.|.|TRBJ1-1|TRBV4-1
TGCGCCAGCAGCCAAGATCTTGTGAGATTGAACACTGAAGCTTTCTTT
CASSQDLVRLNTEAFF
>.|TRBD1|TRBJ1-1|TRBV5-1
TGCGCCAGCAGCCTAACGACAGGGGCTAACACTGAAGCTTTCTTT
CASSLTTGANTEAFF
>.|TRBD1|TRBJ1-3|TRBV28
TGTGCCAGCAGTCCCACAGGGGGCCGACTTGGAAACACCATATATTTT
CASSPTGGRLGNTIYF
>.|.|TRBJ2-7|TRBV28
TGTGCCAGCAGTCCCTTTGTACAGGGCTGGGGCTACGAGCAGTACTTC
CASSPFVQGWGYEQYF
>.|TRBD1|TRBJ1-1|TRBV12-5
TGTGCTAGTGGTTCTGGACAGGCGAACACTGAAGCTTTCTTT
CASGSGQANTEAFF
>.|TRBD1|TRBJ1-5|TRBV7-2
TGTGCCAGCAGCTTAGGAGGGGGCGCATATCAGCCCCAGCATTTT
CASSLGGGAYQPQHF
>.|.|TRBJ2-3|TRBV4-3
TGCGCCAGCAGCCAAGATTATCGAGGTAACACAGATACGCAGTATTTT
CASSQDYRGNTDTQYF
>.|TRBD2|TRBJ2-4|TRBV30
TGTGCCTGGGAGTTAGCGGGAGGGCCAAGGAACATTCAGTACTTC
CAWELAGGPRNIQYF
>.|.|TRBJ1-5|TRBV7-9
TGTGCCAGCAGCTTAGGAGTAAGTGGCAATCAGCCCCAGCATTTT
CASSLGVSGNQPQHF
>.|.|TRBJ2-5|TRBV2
TGTGCCAGCCTCCAGTACCAAGAGACCCAGTACTTC
CASLQYQETQYF
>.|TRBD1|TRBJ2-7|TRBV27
TGTGCCAGCAGTTCCCGACAGGGCCGCAGGTCCTACGAGCAGTACTTC
CASSSRQGRRSYEQYF
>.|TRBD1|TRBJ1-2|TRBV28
TGTGCCAGCAGTCCAGGGACAGCACTGCCTTTGGACTACACCTTC
CASSPGTALPLDYTF
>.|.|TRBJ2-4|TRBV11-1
TGTGCCAGCAGCCCCCGTCCGTCGGGGGTTTATAACATTCAGTACTTC
CASSPRPSGVYNIQYF
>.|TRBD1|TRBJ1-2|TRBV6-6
TGTGCCACCGGGGTCACAGGGGACGGCTACACCTTC
CATGVTGDGYTF
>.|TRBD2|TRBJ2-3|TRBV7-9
TGTGCCAGCAGTCTCACTAGCGGAAGGGTAGATACGCAGTATTTT
CASSLTSGRVDTQYF
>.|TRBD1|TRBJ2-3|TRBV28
TGTGCCAGTGTGAGACAGGGGGCTACAGATACGCAGTATTTT
CASVRQGATDTQYF
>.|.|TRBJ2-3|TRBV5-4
TGTGCCAGCAGCTCGTCTACAGATACGCAGTATTTT
CASSSSTDTQYF
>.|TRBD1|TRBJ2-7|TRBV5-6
TGTGCCAGCAGCTTGCGAGACAGGGGCCACGAGCAGTACTTC
CASSLRDRGHEQYF
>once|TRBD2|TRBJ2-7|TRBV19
TGTGCCAGTAGTTCTCGGACTAGCGGCTCCTACGAGCAGTACTTC
CASSSRTSGSYEQYF
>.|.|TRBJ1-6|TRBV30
TGTGCCTGGAGTGCTCCCGGTGGGACACAAGTAAGGGGTTCACCCCTCCACTTT
CAWSAPGGTQVRGSPLHF
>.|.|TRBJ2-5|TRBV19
TGTGCCAGTAGTATGTCACAGGGCAGAGAGACCCAGTACTTC
CASSMSQGRETQYF
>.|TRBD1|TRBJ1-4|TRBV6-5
TGTGCCAGCAGTCAGACAGGGGGGGATAATGAAAAACTGTTTTTT
CASSQTGGDNEKLFF
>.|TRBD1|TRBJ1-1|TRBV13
TGTGCCAGCAGCTCCATCCGGGACAGGGCCACTGAAGCTTTCTTT
CASSSIRDRATEAFF
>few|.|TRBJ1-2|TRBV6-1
TGTGCCAGCAGTGAAGGGACAGACAACTATGGCTACACCTTC
CASSEGTDNYGYTF
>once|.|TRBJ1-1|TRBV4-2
TGTGCCAGCAGCCAAATCAGTATGAACACTGAAGCTTTCTTT
CASSQISMNTEAFF
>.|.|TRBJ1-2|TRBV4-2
TGTGCCAGCACCGATGGGGCGGTTAACTATGGCTACACCTTC
CASTDGAVNYGYTF